This passage covers 16 T cell receptor beta chains from one sample sequenced in a study of shared clonotypes between healthy human individuals. Libraries were prepared by immunoSEQ multiplex PCR; TCRdb keeps only in-frame clonotypes and omits some of them. The sample shows roughly 1 million clones, 78% of them seen only once. The specimen sequenced was memory CD4+ T cells from PBMCs. Stated subset: CD45RA-negative fraction. The receptor source for this set is a young man in good health. Some clones in this sample may be carry-over from other donors' samples.

Turning to this clone: This is likely an artifact of a read error, given a far larger clone one base away. The sample holds other DNA sequences that translate to the same CDR3. This chain uses TRBV9 with TRBJ2-5, with 9 bases matching TRBD1. The CDR3 extends over 14 amino acids. Germline values: CDR1 SGDLS, CDR2 YYNGEE. The junction had 4 bases not matched to a gene; V was cut back by 2 bases and J by 5 bases. The CDR3 sequence: CASSVSGQGETQYF. CDR3 in DNA: TGTGCCAGCAGCGTTAGTGGACAGGGGGAGACCCAGTACTTC.

The V and J genes are TRBV28 and TRBJ2-1, with 14 bases fitting TRBD2. The CDR3 is 21 amino acids. The germline V gene encodes CDR1 MDHEN and CDR2 SYDVKM. Unmatched junction bases numbered 22, after V lost 6 bases and J lost 6 bases. The CDR3 bases are TGTGCCAGCAGCTACCTTTTGATGCTCGGGACTAGCGGGAGCAGAAGCAATGAGCAGTTCTTC. It codes for CASSYLLMLGTSGSRSNEQFF.

The chain joins TRBV2 to TRBJ2-2, with 12 bases aligning to TRBD2. This CDR3 spans 16 amino acids. V lost 6 bases and J lost 8; bases outside the gene matches: 10. Germline V gene data show CDR1 as SNHLY and CDR2 as FYNNEI. The CDR3 DNA sequence: TGTGCCAGCAGCCTCACGCTAGCGGGAGGGAGAGGGGAGCTGTTTTTT. Translating it yields CASSLTLAGGRGELFF.

This clone was detected only once. The chain uses TRBV28 and TRBJ2-5; TRBD2 is a possible D gene (5 bases). The CDR3 has 15 amino acids. V lost 5 bases and J 9 bases, leaving 22 bases between the germline ends. Germline values: CDR1 MDHEN, CDR2 SYDVKM. CDR3 nucleotides: TGTGCCAGCAGTCCCATTAGGAGGCAGTCCGCGGCCCAGTACTTC. As protein: CASSPIRRQSAAQYF.

The V gene is TRBV5-4, the J gene TRBJ2-3, with 10 bases aligning to TRBD2. CDR3 length equals 16 residues. Germline CDR1 is SGHNT and CDR2 is YYREEE (reference sequence). Trimming at V came to 9 bases and at J to 1 base, leaving 11 bases not matched to a gene. The CDR3 bases are TGTGCCACTACGCTAGCGGGAGTCCCTCGCACAGATACGCAGTATTTT. This encodes CATTLAGVPRTDTQYF.

This chain connects TRBV14 to TRBJ2-2; D may be TRBD2 (5 bases). The CDR3 covers 15 residues. V was shortened by 2 bases and J by 4 bases, with 11 bases between the two germline ends. Germline V CDR1 and CDR2: SGHDN, FVKESK. DNA for the CDR3: TGTGCCAGCAGCCAATTAGGACTTGGCACCGGGGAGCTGTTTTTT. This translates into CASSQLGLGTGELFF.

With regard to this clone: Being one base from a much bigger clone, this may be a read error. The chain carries TRBV11-2 and TRBJ2-1; no definite D call. This CDR3 comprises 11 residues. Germline lookup yields CDR1 SGHAT and CDR2 FQNNGV. Trimming shortened V by 5 bases and J by 2 bases, and 1 base separated the two germline ends. The CDR3 loop reads CASSAYNEQFF. The CDR3 nucleotides are TGTGCCAGCAGCGCCTACAATGAGCAGTTCTTC.

This clone appeared a few times. Other DNA sequences of this sample code for an identical CDR3. The chain couples TRBV18 to TRBJ1-2; D is perhaps TRBD1 (6 bases). CDR3 size: 13 residues. The V end lost 6 bases, the J end lost 4 bases, and 12 bases lay between the germline ends. Germline values: CDR1 KGHSH, CDR2 LQKENI. CDR3 sequence reads: CASSPDSSYGYTF. CDR3 nucleotide sequence: TGTGCCAGCTCCCCGGACAGTTCCTATGGCTACACCTTC.

The rearrangement uses TRBV28 and TRBJ2-7; D possibly uses TRBD1 or TRBD2 (5 bases each). The V gene lost 3 bases and the J gene lost 2 bases, with 14 bases spanning the gap. The CDR3 totals 15 residues. The germline V gene encodes CDR1 MDHEN and CDR2 SYDVKM. The CDR3 loop reads CASSLGPRLAYEQYF. The CDR3 coding sequence is TGTGCCAGCAGTTTGGGACCCCGCTTGGCCTACGAGCAGTACTTC.

The chain uses TRBV7-2 and TRBJ1-2, with D unclear. This CDR3 contains 10 residues. V shed 2 bases and J shed 5 bases, with 0 bases lying between them. Germline CDR1 reads SGHTA; CDR2 reads FQGNSA. CDR3 DNA sequence: TGTGCCAGCAGCTTATATGGCTACACCTTC. It is translated as CASSLYGYTF.

The chain links TRBV12-5 to TRBJ2-7; D may be TRBD2 (6 bases). Germline V lookup: CDR1 LGHNT, CDR2 FRNRAP. Trimming shortened V by 6 bases and J by 5 bases, and 14 bases separated the two germline ends. The CDR3 runs to 13 residues. CDR3 region: CASGTRWGDEQYF. CDR3 sequence (DNA): TGTGCTAGTGGCACGCGTTGGGGGGACGAGCAGTACTTC.

The rearrangement uses TRBV28 and TRBJ2-5; no reliable D call. V lost 4 bases, J lost 4 bases, and 16 bases lay in between. The CDR3 is 15 residues long. The germline gives CDR1 MDHEN, CDR2 SYDVKM. DNA for the CDR3: TGTGCCAGCAGTTCTCAACGTGGGTCCGGAGAGACCCAGTACTTC. Translating it yields CASSSQRGSGETQYF.

This clone was seen only once. The chain joins TRBV7-2 to TRBJ2-7; 10 bases align to TRBD2. V shed 4 bases, J shed 3 bases, and the junction held 9 bases outside the gene matches. Germline V gene lookup returns CDR1 SGHTA and CDR2 FQGNSA. The CDR3 extends over 16 amino acids. The CDR3 loop is CASSYPYSGRFYEQYF. The CDR3 DNA is TGTGCCAGCAGCTACCCCTATAGCGGGAGGTTCTACGAGCAGTACTTC.

The V call is TRBV5-1, the J call TRBJ2-7; TRBD1 or TRBD2 may be the D gene (5 bases each). V lost 5 bases and J lost 2, with 17 bases in between. The CDR3 runs to 15 residues. Germline CDR1 reads SGHRS; CDR2 reads YFSETQ. CDR3 protein: CASSGTGTTTYEQYF. CDR3 DNA sequence: TGCGCCAGCAGTGGGACCGGGACCACAACCTACGAGCAGTACTTC.

This clone was observed a few times. The chain combines TRBV7-7 with TRBJ2-5; D gene ambiguous. The CDR3 contains 12 residues. CDR1 and CDR2 from the germline V gene are SSHAT and FNYEAQ (reference sequence). The V gene lost 4 bases and the J gene lost 5 bases, with 8 bases spanning the gap. CDR3 region: CASSSEGETQYF. The CDR3 nucleotides are TGTGCCAGCAGCTCAGAAGGGGAGACCCAGTACTTC.

J is TRBJ2-3 and V is TRBV6-5; D not certain. V lost 3 bases, J lost 1 base, and 8 bases lay in between. From germline, CDR1 is MNHEY and CDR2 SVGAGI. CDR3 length equals 14 residues. The CDR3 reads CASSYTRGTDTQYF. CDR3 DNA: TGTGCCAGCAGTTATACACGAGGCACAGATACGCAGTATTTT.